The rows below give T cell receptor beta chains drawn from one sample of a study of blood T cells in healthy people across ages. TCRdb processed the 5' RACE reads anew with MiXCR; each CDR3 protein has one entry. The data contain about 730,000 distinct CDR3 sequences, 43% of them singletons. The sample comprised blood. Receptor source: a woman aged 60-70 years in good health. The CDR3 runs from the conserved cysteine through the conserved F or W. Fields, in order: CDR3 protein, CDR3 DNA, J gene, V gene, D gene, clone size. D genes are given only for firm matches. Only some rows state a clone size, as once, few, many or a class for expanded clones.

CDR3 protein: CASSLDSLGTYNEQFF
CDR3 DNA: TGTGCCAGCAGCTTAGACTCCCTCGGGACCTACAATGAGCAGTTCTTC
J gene: TRBJ2-1
V gene: TRBV11-3
D gene: .
clone size: .

CDR3 protein: CASSSDTGELFF
CDR3 DNA: TGTGCCAGCAGTTCTGACACCGGGGAGCTGTTTTTT
J gene: TRBJ2-2
V gene: TRBV6-5
D gene: .
clone size: few

CDR3 protein: CAITGTSNNEQFF
CDR3 DNA: TGTGCCATCACCGGGACTAGTAATAATGAGCAGTTCTTC
J gene: TRBJ2-1
V gene: TRBV10-3
D gene: TRBD2
clone size: few

CDR3 protein: CSAGRLAGLYNEQFF
CDR3 DNA: TGCAGCGCGGGTCGACTAGCGGGTTTGTACAATGAGCAGTTCTTC
J gene: TRBJ2-1
V gene: TRBV29-1
D gene: TRBD2
clone size: .

CDR3 protein: CASSQESLVQFF
CDR3 DNA: TGTGCCAGCAGCCAAGAAAGTTTGGTGCAGTTCTTC
J gene: TRBJ2-1
V gene: TRBV3-1
D gene: .
clone size: many

CDR3 protein: CASSYRPGIFGEQYF
CDR3 DNA: TGTGCCAGCAGTTATAGGCCAGGGATCTTTGGCGAGCAGTACTTC
J gene: TRBJ2-7
V gene: TRBV6-9
D gene: .
clone size: .

CDR3 protein: CASSQVAGAGNIQYF
CDR3 DNA: TGCGCCAGCAGCCAAGTAGCGGGAGCGGGAAACATTCAGTACTTC
J gene: TRBJ2-4
V gene: TRBV5-1
D gene: TRBD2
clone size: .

CDR3 protein: CASSIKTGFDFRSYEQYF
CDR3 DNA: TGCGCCAGCAGCATCAAGACAGGCTTTGATTTTCGGTCCTACGAGCAGTACTTC
J gene: TRBJ2-7
V gene: TRBV5-1
D gene: .
clone size: .

CDR3 protein: CSVVMGNTEAFF
CDR3 DNA: TGCAGCGTTGTGATGGGGAACACTGAAGCTTTCTTT
J gene: TRBJ1-1
V gene: TRBV29-1
D gene: .
clone size: .

CDR3 protein: CASSQVGQGGTGELFF
CDR3 DNA: TGTGCCAGCAGCCAAGTGGGACAGGGTGGTACCGGGGAGCTGTTTTTT
J gene: TRBJ2-2
V gene: TRBV4-2
D gene: TRBD1
clone size: .

CDR3 protein: CASSLPTGTGGHEQYF
CDR3 DNA: TGTGCCAGCAGCTTACCCACAGGGACAGGGGGCCACGAGCAGTACTTC
J gene: TRBJ2-7
V gene: TRBV11-2
D gene: TRBD1
clone size: .

CDR3 protein: CAWRSTGLLSYEQYF
CDR3 DNA: TGTGCCTGGCGATCCACAGGGTTACTTTCCTACGAGCAGTACTTC
J gene: TRBJ2-7
V gene: TRBV30
D gene: .
clone size: .

CDR3 protein: CASSPGELTQPQHF
CDR3 DNA: TGCGCCAGCAGCCCCGGTGAGTTAACTCAGCCCCAGCATTTT
J gene: TRBJ1-5
V gene: TRBV5-1
D gene: .
clone size: .

CDR3 protein: CAIRASGAGTDTQYF
CDR3 DNA: TGTGCCATCAGAGCTAGCGGGGCAGGCACAGATACGCAGTATTTT
J gene: TRBJ2-3
V gene: TRBV10-3
D gene: TRBD2
clone size: .

CDR3 protein: CASSPRTGGNTEAFF
CDR3 DNA: TGTGCCAGCAGTCCAAGGACAGGGGGCAACACTGAAGCTTTCTTT
J gene: TRBJ1-1
V gene: TRBV28
D gene: TRBD1
clone size: few

CDR3 protein: CASSPGTVQFF
CDR3 DNA: TGTGCCAGCAGTCCCGGGACAGTGCAGTTCTTC
J gene: TRBJ2-1
V gene: TRBV27
D gene: TRBD1
clone size: .

CDR3 protein: CASSILAGGGNEQYF
CDR3 DNA: TGTGCCAGCAGCATCCTAGCGGGGGGCGGGAATGAGCAGTACTTC
J gene: TRBJ2-5
V gene: TRBV9
D gene: TRBD2
clone size: .

CDR3 protein: CASSPPAGVHEQYF
CDR3 DNA: TGTGCCAGCTCACCACCGGCAGGGGTGCACGAGCAGTACTTC
J gene: TRBJ2-7
V gene: TRBV18
D gene: .
clone size: .

CDR3 protein: CASRDSGVQETQYF
CDR3 DNA: TGCGCCAGCAGGGATAGCGGGGTCCAAGAGACCCAGTACTTC
J gene: TRBJ2-5
V gene: TRBV5-1
D gene: TRBD2
clone size: .

CDR3 protein: CASTGLAGGGEQFF
CDR3 DNA: TGTGCCAGCACCGGACTAGCGGGAGGGGGTGAGCAGTTCTTC
J gene: TRBJ2-1
V gene: TRBV6-1
D gene: TRBD2
clone size: .

CDR3 protein: CSANPRVRGALLDEQYF
CDR3 DNA: TGCAGTGCTAATCCTCGTGTCCGGGGGGCGCTTCTGGACGAGCAGTACTTC
J gene: TRBJ2-7
V gene: TRBV20-1
D gene: .
clone size: few

CDR3 protein: CASITGLNTEAFF
CDR3 DNA: TGTGCCAGCATCACAGGGTTGAACACTGAAGCTTTCTTT
J gene: TRBJ1-1
V gene: TRBV6-6
D gene: .
clone size: few

CDR3 protein: CASSQSGQGDGYTF
CDR3 DNA: TGTGCCAGCAGCCAATCCGGACAGGGGGACGGCTACACCTTC
J gene: TRBJ1-2
V gene: TRBV3-1
D gene: TRBD1
clone size: .

CDR3 protein: CASSYYSTGASEQYF
CDR3 DNA: TGTGCCAGCAGTTACTATTCGACAGGGGCTTCCGAGCAGTACTTC
J gene: TRBJ2-7
V gene: TRBV6-5
D gene: TRBD1
clone size: .

CDR3 protein: CASRSYRGRHEQYF
CDR3 DNA: TGTGCCAGCAGATCCTACAGGGGCAGGCACGAGCAGTACTTC
J gene: TRBJ2-7
V gene: TRBV6-2/TRBV6-3
D gene: TRBD1
clone size: .

CDR3 protein: CASSPMGETQYF
CDR3 DNA: TGTGCCAGCAGCCCTATGGGGGAGACCCAGTACTTC
J gene: TRBJ2-5
V gene: TRBV9
D gene: .
clone size: .

CDR3 protein: CSVVGQSYGCTF
CDR3 DNA: TGCAGCGTTGTGGGACAGAGTTATGGCTGCACCTTC
J gene: TRBJ1-2
V gene: TRBV29-1
D gene: TRBD1
clone size: .

CDR3 protein: CASSERTNTGELFF
CDR3 DNA: TGTGCCAGCAGTGAGCGGACTAACACCGGGGAGCTGTTTTTT
J gene: TRBJ2-2
V gene: TRBV6-4
D gene: .
clone size: .

CDR3 protein: CASSITGGYFYEQYF
CDR3 DNA: TGTGCCAGCAGTATTACAGGGGGCTACTTCTACGAGCAGTACTTC
J gene: TRBJ2-7
V gene: TRBV12-3/TRBV12-4
D gene: TRBD1
clone size: few

CDR3 protein: CSASSTGLQETQYF
CDR3 DNA: TGCAGTGCTAGTTCGACAGGGCTACAAGAGACCCAGTACTTC
J gene: TRBJ2-5
V gene: TRBV20-1
D gene: TRBD1
clone size: few